This TCR beta chain was recorded in a study of cytomegalovirus exposure and HLA in healthy donors. PCR involved 60 Vbeta and 13 Jbeta primers. TCRdb's copy holds only in-frame clones and misses some; the assay was immunoSEQ multiplex PCR. Of 120,000 to 150,000 clones in the sample, around 79% are singletons; the top ten hold about 5%. The CDR3 has 20 residues. Germline V CDR1 and CDR2: GTSNPN, SVGIG (reference sequence). V dropped 0 bases and J dropped 5; count of bases not matched to a gene: 21. The sample taken for sequencing was PBMCs. This chain joins TRBV30 and TRBJ2-7, with TRBD2 identical over 11 bases. This TCR was recovered from a man aged 30-40 years in good health and CMV-seropositive. This CDR3 reads CAWSVRTSGPNEDPFHEQYF. DNA for the CDR3: TGTGCCTGGAGTGTACGGACTAGCGGGCCTAATGAGGACCCTTTCCACGAGCAGTACTTC.